The present T cell receptor beta chain was sequenced within a study of blood T cell repertoires in COVID-19. Looking at the study overall: PBMCs, B-cell-depleted T cells, or T cells were the source of the cDNA or gDNA that made up the material.

The authors' processing: Reference gene primer amplification in the assay estimated nucleated cell counts. Assay: immunoSEQ multiplex PCR; the TCRdb copy retains only in-frame clones and omits some. From that table come the V and J calls and clone size; the DNA was used to work out D and trimming. The profile shows 250,000 to 300,000 clones, 70% to 90% of them singletons. Researchers sorted participants into cohorts using their self-reported clinical history. This clone was detected only once. In germline, CDR1 is GTSNPN, CDR2 SVGIG (reference sequence). With 6 bases removed from V and 12 bases from J, the gap between germline ends came to 18 bases. The CDR3 has 13 amino acids.

This TCR was sampled from a woman aged 45 to 65 who had been exposed to COVID-19. Input material: PBMCs or T cells enriched from blood (not recorded which). The V and J genes are TRBV30 and TRBJ2-6, with D possibly TRBD1 on 6 matching bases. DNA for the CDR3: TGTGCCTGCCAAAGGGACACCGGGTCCGTCCTGACTTTC. Translating gives CACQRDTGSVLTF.